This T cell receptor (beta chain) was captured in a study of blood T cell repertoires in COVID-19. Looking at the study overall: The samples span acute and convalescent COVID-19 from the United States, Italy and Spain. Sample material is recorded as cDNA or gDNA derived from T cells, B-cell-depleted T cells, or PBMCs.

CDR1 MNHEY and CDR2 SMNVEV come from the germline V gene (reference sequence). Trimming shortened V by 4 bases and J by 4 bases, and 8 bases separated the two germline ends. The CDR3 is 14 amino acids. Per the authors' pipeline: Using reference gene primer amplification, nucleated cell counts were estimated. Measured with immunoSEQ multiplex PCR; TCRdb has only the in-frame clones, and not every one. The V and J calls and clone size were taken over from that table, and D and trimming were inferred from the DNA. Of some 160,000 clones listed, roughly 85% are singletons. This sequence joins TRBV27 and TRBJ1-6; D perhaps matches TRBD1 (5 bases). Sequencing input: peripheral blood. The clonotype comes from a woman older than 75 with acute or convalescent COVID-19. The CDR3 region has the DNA TGTGCCAGCAGTTCGAGACAGTATAATTCACCCCTCCACTTT. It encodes CASSSRQYNSPLHF.